This is a list of T cell receptor beta chains from one sample in a study of early stage breast cancer tumors. Data came from immunoSEQ multiplex PCR; TCRdb stores just in-frame clones and leaves some out. Of just over 2,500 clones listed, less than 75% are singletons. The specimen was normal breast tissue next to the tumor. These receptors were taken from a person aged 45 to 60 with breast cancer. Both conserved end residues are part of each CDR3. D genes are given only for firm matches. For some rows the clone size is stated as once, few or many, or as a class when expanded; others skip it.

V	J	size	D	CDR3	DNA
TRBV19	TRBJ1-5	.	.	CASTPGANQPQHF	TGTGCCAGTACTCCAGGGGCCAATCAGCCCCAGCATTTT
TRBV7-2	TRBJ1-1	.	.	CASSPGRGSTEAFF	TGTGCCAGCAGCCCTGGGAGGGGTTCCACTGAAGCTTTCTTT
TRBV9	TRBJ2-1	few	.	CASSVDPRGKDNEQFF	TGTGCCAGCAGCGTAGACCCCAGGGGTAAGGACAATGAGCAGTTCTTC
TRBV19	TRBJ1-5	large	.	CASGGGGGNQPQHF	TGTGCCTCTGGGGGCGGGGGAGGCAATCAGCCCCAGCATTTT
TRBV19	TRBJ2-3	.	.	CASSPGADTQYF	TGTGCCAGTAGTCCAGGGGCAGATACGCAGTATTTT
TRBV13	TRBJ1-5	.	.	CASSLFGEGGNQPQHF	TGTGCCAGCAGCTTATTCGGGGAGGGGGGCAATCAGCCCCAGCATTTT
TRBV19	TRBJ2-3	large	.	CASSIEGNTQYF	TGTGCCAGTAGTATTGAGGGAAATACGCAGTATTTT
TRBV6-1	TRBJ2-1	once	.	CASSESALSWNEQFF	TGTGCCAGCAGTGAGTCGGCCCTTTCCTGGAATGAGCAGTTCTTC
TRBV11-1	TRBJ1-1	few	.	CASSLGGSSTEAFF	TGTGCCAGCAGCTTAGGAGGGAGTAGCACTGAAGCTTTCTTT
TRBV2	TRBJ2-2	.	TRBD2	CASSNPGLAGVRTGELFF	TGTGCCAGCAGTAACCCGGGACTAGCGGGAGTGAGAACCGGGGAGCTGTTTTTT
TRBV28	TRBJ1-5	.	.	CASSFSDPRDQPQHF	TGTGCCAGCAGTTTTAGTGACCCCAGGGATCAGCCCCAGCATTTT
TRBV6-7	TRBJ2-3	.	TRBD1	CASSHRTGIPTIGTQYF	TGTGCCAGCAGTCACCGGACAGGGATCCCTACCATAGGTACGCAGTATTTT
TRBV19	TRBJ2-3	large	TRBD2	CASSTGTSGSVYF	TGTGCCAGTAGTACTGGGACTAGCGGGAGCGTATATTTT
TRBV5-1	TRBJ2-7	.	.	CASSLTGESSYEQYF	TGCGCCAGCAGCTTGACTGGCGAAAGCTCCTACGAGCAGTACTTC
TRBV2	TRBJ2-1	medium-sized	TRBD2	CASSSLAGGPSEQFF	TGTGCCAGCAGTTCACTAGCGGGAGGGCCGAGTGAGCAGTTCTTC
TRBV4-3	TRBJ2-7	.	.	CASSQEIADSSYEQYF	TGCGCCAGCAGCCAAGAAATCGCGGACAGCTCCTACGAGCAGTACTTC
TRBV30	TRBJ1-1	.	TRBD1	CAWSKWGTASSTEAFF	TGTGCCTGGAGTAAGTGGGGGACAGCTTCGTCGACTGAAGCTTTCTTT
TRBV6-1	TRBJ1-1	.	.	CASGQGMNTEAFF	TGTGCCAGCGGGCAGGGGATGAACACTGAAGCTTTCTTT
TRBV6-6	TRBJ2-7	.	.	CAANSGVYEQYF	TGTGCCGCGAATTCAGGGGTTTACGAGCAGTACTTC
TRBV5-6	TRBJ2-5	.	TRBD1	CASRRRQGVETQYF	TGTGCCAGCAGGCGACGACAGGGGGTAGAGACCCAGTACTTC
TRBV30	TRBJ1-1	.	.	CAWSAWGGREVTEAFF	TGTGCCTGGAGTGCATGGGGGGGGCGCGAGGTCACTGAAGCTTTCTTT
TRBV29-1	TRBJ2-5	.	TRBD2	CSVTGLAEIQETQYF	TGCAGCGTAACGGGACTAGCGGAAATCCAAGAGACCCAGTACTTC
TRBV6-5	TRBJ2-1	few	.	CASSYLGNNYNEQFF	TGTGCCAGCAGTTACTTGGGCAACAACTACAATGAGCAGTTCTTC
TRBV7-7	TRBJ2-5	.	TRBD1	CASSLGQGAETQYF	TGTGCCAGCAGCTTAGGGCAGGGGGCTGAGACCCAGTACTTC
TRBV7-9	TRBJ1-1	.	.	CASSLVVNTEAFF	TGTGCCAGCAGCTTAGTGGTGAACACTGAAGCTTTCTTT
TRBV20-1	TRBJ1-2	.	.	CSATRVPGYTF	TGCAGTGCCACCCGAGTCCCTGGCTACACCTTC
TRBV7-9	TRBJ2-3	.	TRBD2	CASSFPGLAGPLDTQYF	TGTGCCAGCAGCTTCCCGGGACTAGCGGGGCCTTTAGATACGCAGTATTTT
TRBV28	TRBJ1-1	.	.	CASRGAGPLGTEAFF	TGTGCCAGCAGGGGTGCCGGCCCCCTCGGCACTGAAGCTTTCTTT
TRBV10-2	TRBJ2-3	.	.	CASRPRGESDTQYF	TGCGCCAGCAGGCCGAGGGGCGAATCGGATACGCAGTATTTT
TRBV28	TRBJ2-7	large	.	CASSFPSIRAGDEQYF	TGTGCCAGCAGTTTTCCATCCATCAGGGCTGGAGACGAGCAGTACTTC
TRBV7-9	TRBJ2-1	.	TRBD2	CASSPPGGRYNEQFF	TGTGCCAGCAGCCCCCCCGGCGGGAGGTACAATGAGCAGTTCTTC
TRBV5-5	TRBJ2-7	.	TRBD1	CASSFRLGTGLYEQYF	TGTGCCAGCAGTTTTCGCCTCGGGACAGGGCTATACGAGCAGTACTTC
TRBV28	TRBJ2-7	.	.	CASSFFGGRSYEQYF	TGTGCCAGCAGTTTCTTCGGGGGTCGCTCCTACGAGCAGTACTTC
TRBV9	TRBJ2-7	.	.	CARKGDGLSYEQYF	TGTGCCAGGAAAGGGGACGGACTCTCCTACGAGCAGTACTTC
TRBV11-2	TRBJ2-5	.	.	CASSLDSRQIQETQYF	TGTGCCAGCAGCTTAGATAGTAGGCAGATTCAAGAGACCCAGTACTTC
TRBV11-2	TRBJ2-3	.	TRBD2	CASSFSSGGLTDTQYF	TGTGCCAGCAGCTTTTCTAGCGGGGGGCTCACAGATACGCAGTATTTT
TRBV10-3	TRBJ2-3	.	.	CAIRPDQGRTDTQYF	TGTGCCATCAGGCCGGACCAGGGTCGCACAGATACGCAGTATTTT
TRBV19	TRBJ1-1	.	.	CASIPRGQGNTEAFF	TGTGCCAGTATCCCTCGAGGGCAGGGGAACACTGAAGCTTTCTTT
TRBV7-2	TRBJ1-3	.	.	CASSRAGLHSGNTIYF	TGTGCCAGCAGCCGTGCGGGGCTCCACTCTGGAAACACCATATATTTT
TRBV5-4	TRBJ2-2	few	TRBD1	CASSSMDRAIGELFF	TGTGCCAGCAGCTCGATGGACAGGGCGATAGGGGAGCTGTTTTTT
TRBV4-1	TRBJ1-1	few	.	CASSPSGGWAEAFF	TGCGCCAGCAGCCCTTCTGGGGGGTGGGCTGAAGCTTTCTTT
TRBV7-2	TRBJ1-2	.	.	CASSPPGSYGYTF	TGTGCCAGCAGCCCCCCCGGGAGCTATGGCTACACCTTC